The 31 T cell receptor beta chains listed next were all sequenced from one sample in a study of regulatory T cells in long-lasting Graves disease (dated by TCRdb to the early 2020s). The time point label of this sample denotes: newly diagnosed GD, antithyroid drugs for less than 3 months. For both TCR sequencing and RNA sequencing, RNA was extracted from PBMCs using TRIzol. To prepare the library, multiplex PCR was applied. Sequenced on an Illumina HiSeq 4000. TCR beta libraries were built with iRepertoire HTBI primers and Arm-PCR amplification of CDR3 regions. The raw public reads went through TCRdb reprocessing: fastp at Q25, MiXCR clone calling, in-frame beta chains kept. Rows are combined by CDR3 protein, so each entry shows the most common genes and DNA. The sample data list roughly 510,000 distinct CDR3 sequences, and about 15% of these were observed just once. Around 12% of the sample is held by the ten biggest clonotypes.

These data were likewise used in another study, on T cells in Graves' hyperthyroidism and ophthalmopathy.

Sequenced here: peripheral blood mononuclear cells (PBMCs), sampled at new diagnosis, from a patient treated with antithyroid drugs. These TCRs come from a man between 18 and 29 years old with Graves disease. Donor details come from another sample of the same person, matched by shared clones.

This clonotype has a count of ten or more. CDR3 DNA sequence: TGTGCCAGCAGCCGGGCGGGGACCTATGGCTACACCTTC. It encodes CASSRAGTYGYTF. The rearrangement links TRBV11-1 to TRBJ1-2; D is possibly TRBD1 (5 bases). This CDR3 is built from 13 residues. The germline V gene encodes CDR1 SGHAT and CDR2 FQDESV (reference sequence). Trimming took 5 bases from V and 4 from J, leaving 11 bases between them.

This clonotype has a count of ten or more. V and J are TRBV7-9 and TRBJ2-1; D might be TRBD2 (5 bases). The germline gives CDR1 SEHNR, CDR2 FQNEAQ (reference sequence). The germline V and J ends were trimmed by 1 base and 8 bases, with 15 bases remaining between them. The CDR3 spans 15 residues. The CDR3 sequence is CASSLGGSIGDEQFF. The CDR3 bases are TGTGCCAGCAGCTTAGGTGGGAGTATAGGCGATGAGCAGTTCTTC.

The rearrangement uses TRBV12-3 or TRBV12-4 and TRBJ2-7, with 7 bases lining up with TRBD1. V shed 0 bases and J 4 bases; nucleotides not matched to a gene: 12. This CDR3 is built from 17 residues. CDR3 in amino acids: CASSLAPGTVTLYEQYF. CDR3 sequence (DNA): TGTGCCAGCAGTTTAGCCCCCGGGACAGTCACCCTTTACGAGCAGTACTTC.

This clonotype was observed at least ten times. This chain joins TRBV24-1 and TRBJ1-2; D is uncertain. The germline V gene encodes CDR1 KGHDR and CDR2 SFDVKD. Trimming shortened V by 2 bases and J by 7 bases, and 19 bases separated the two germline ends. The CDR3 covers 16 residues. The CDR3 nucleotides are TGTGCCACCAGTGATTGGCGGACTTTCTCCCCGGCTGGCTACACCTTC. Its translation: CATSDWRTFSPAGYTF.

The rearrangement uses TRBV27 and TRBJ1-2; 11 nucleotides match TRBD1. The CDR3 has 16 residues. After removal of 2 bases from V and 1 base from J, the junction contained 3 bases not matched to a gene. Germline V gene lookup returns CDR1 MNHEY and CDR2 SMNVEV (reference sequence). CDR3 residues: CASSLGTGGINYGYTF. The CDR3 nucleotides read TGTGCCAGCAGTTTAGGGACAGGGGGTATTAACTATGGCTACACCTTC.

This clonotype was observed a handful of times. One junction end does not reproduce the germline sequence, and a read error may be involved. The chain couples TRBV7-8 to TRBJ2-1; TRBD1 agrees at 9 bases. The CDR3 has 17 amino acids. Germline V CDR1 and CDR2: SGHVS, FQNEAQ. The CDR3 region has the DNA TGTGCCAGCAGCTTAGTCCCAGGGGGGACAGGGACGCTCGAGCGGTTCTTC. Translated, it gives CASSLVPGGTGTLERFF. Full variable domain (outside the CDR3, taken from reference TRBV7-8 and TRBJ2-1): GAGVSQSPRYKVAKRGQDVALRCDPISGHVSLFWYQQALGQGPEFLTYFQNEAQLDKSGLPSDRFFAERPEGSVSTLKIQRTQQEDSAVYLCASSLVPGGTGTLERFFGPGTRLTVL.

In its sample, this clonotype was seen many times. The chain employs TRBV20-1 and TRBJ2-1, with a possible D match to TRBD2 (5 bases). This CDR3 spans 15 amino acids. Germline values: CDR1 DFQATT, CDR2 SNEGSKA (reference sequence). Trimming took off 3 bases at V and 1 base at J, with 13 bases between the two ends. Written as DNA, the CDR3 is TGCAGTGCTAGGCAGCGCCCGGGATCCTACAATGAGCAGTTCTTC. Translating it yields CSARQRPGSYNEQFF.

The chain carries TRBV9 and TRBJ2-1; 10 nucleotides align to TRBD2. In germline, CDR1 is SGDLS, CDR2 YYNGEE. The CDR3 runs to 14 residues. V lost 0 bases and J lost 15; bases outside the gene matches: 9. CDR3 nucleotides: TGTGCCAGCAGCGTAGGATGGGGGTTAGCGGGAGGGTTCTTC. It codes for CASSVGWGLAGGFF.

The rearrangement links TRBV7-9 to TRBJ1-3; the D is unclear. The CDR3 is 15 amino acids. V was pared by 4 bases and J by 2 bases, with 12 bases between. CDR1 SEHNR and CDR2 FQNEAQ come from the germline V gene (reference sequence). The DNA for the CDR3 is TGTGCCAGCAGCTCCCTTTCCTTACCTGGAAACACCATATATTTT. Translating gives CASSSLSLPGNTIYF.

The sample holds many counts of this clonotype. This rearrangement joins TRBV10-3 to TRBJ2-1, with D perhaps TRBD2 (5 bases). The CDR3 length is 15 residues. Trimming left V 0 bases short and J 2 bases short, with 8 bases between. CDR1 and CDR2 from the germline V gene are ENHRY and SYGVKD. Written as DNA, the CDR3 is TGTGCCATCAGTGAGTCACTAGAACCCTACAATGAGCAGTTCTTC. Its translation: CAISESLEPYNEQFF.

In this sample, this clonotype turned up a few times. V is TRBV9 and J is TRBJ1-1; D remains unclear. Germline CDR1 SGDLS, CDR2 YYNGEE. The CDR3 length is 12 residues. With 4 bases removed from V and 7 bases from J, the gap between germline ends came to 11 bases. The CDR3 region has the DNA TGTGCCAGCAGCTCCACCTGGGGTGAAGCTTTCTTT. It specifies CASSSTWGEAFF.

In its sample, this clonotype was seen a few times. This chain links TRBV5-1 with TRBJ2-3; D is ambiguous. With 2 bases removed from V and 6 bases from J, the gap between germline ends came to 10 bases. The CDR3 is 13 amino acids. Germline-derived CDR1 and CDR2 are SGHRS and YFSETQ. CDR3 sequence (DNA): TGCGCCAGCAGCTTCGTGCAGTTCGATACGCAGTATTTT. Protein sequence: CASSFVQFDTQYF. Full variable domain (remainder filled in from reference TRBV5-1 and TRBJ2-3): KAGVTQTPRYLIKTRGQQVTLSCSPISGHRSVSWYQQTPGQGLQFLFEYFSETQRNKGNFPGRFSGRQFSNSRSEMNVSTLELGDSALYLCASSFVQFDTQYFGPGTRLTVL.

Only a few counts were recorded for this clonotype. The rearrangement uses TRBV28 and TRBJ1-6, with unresolved D. Per germline, CDR1 MDHEN and CDR2 SYDVKM. V was trimmed by 7 bases and J by 9 bases, leaving 22 bases between them. CDR3 size: 16 residues. The CDR3 here is CASTTTRVGAISPLHF. For the CDR3, the DNA is TGTGCCAGCACCACTACCCGTGTGGGCGCCATTTCACCCCTCCACTTT.

The sample holds a few counts of this clonotype. The chain couples TRBV30 to TRBJ2-7; D gene ambiguous. The CDR3 sequence is 13 residues long. V lost 1 base and J lost 0, with 7 bases in between. Germline V gene lookup returns CDR1 GTSNPN and CDR2 SVGIG (reference sequence). The CDR3: CAWSGGVSYEQYF. In DNA form, the CDR3 reads TGTGCCTGGAGTGGCGGCGTCTCCTACGAGCAGTACTTC.

This clonotype was counted at least ten times. The CDR3 loop reads CASSLYGGFGETQYF. CDR3 nucleotide sequence: TGTGCCAGCAGTTTATACGGGGGGTTCGGAGAGACCCAGTACTTC. The chain links TRBV28 to TRBJ2-5; TRBD2 matches 7 bases. The CDR3 extends over 15 amino acids. Germline CDR1 and CDR2: MDHEN and SYDVKM. Trimming at V came to 1 base and at J to 4 bases, leaving 6 bases not matched to a gene.

The rearrangement joins TRBV10-3 to TRBJ2-3; maybe TRBD2 (6 bases). This CDR3 spans 13 amino acids. CDR1 is ENHRY, CDR2 SYGVKD, per germline. V gave up 4 bases and J gave up 1 base, with 6 bases separating them. The CDR3 DNA follows: TGTGCCATCAGTGGGGGGGGCACAGATACGCAGTATTTT. It translates to CAISGGGTDTQYF.

This clonotype has just a few counts. V is TRBV27 and J is TRBJ2-1, with TRBD1 matching over 9 bases. Trimming removed 7 bases from V and 4 bases from J; junction bases left unmatched: 17. The CDR3 is 18 amino acids. CDR1 and CDR2 (germline): MNHEY, SMNVEV (reference sequence). Here the CDR3 DNA reads TGTGCCAGCACTATTACTAATTCGGGACAGGGACTATACAATGAGCAGTTCTTC. It is translated as CASTITNSGQGLYNEQFF.

This clonotype was detected many times. The chain carries TRBV12-3 or TRBV12-4 and TRBJ2-1; possible D gene TRBD1, 5 bases. The CDR3 contains 15 residues. V was clipped by 5 bases and J by 5 bases, with 16 bases between them. Here the CDR3 reads CASSPQGPKNNEQFF. The CDR3, as DNA: TGTGCCAGCAGTCCGCAGGGCCCTAAAAACAATGAGCAGTTCTTC.

The V and J genes are TRBV28 and TRBJ1-5; D is ambiguous. This CDR3 spans 13 amino acids. The germline gives CDR1 MDHEN, CDR2 SYDVKM. V lost 8 bases, J lost 1 base, and 9 bases lay in between. CDR3 residues: CASLSGSNQPQHF. The DNA for the CDR3 is TGTGCCAGCCTAAGCGGCAGCAATCAGCCCCAGCATTTT. Full variable domain (missing parts from reference TRBV28 and TRBJ1-5): DVKVTQSSRYLVKRTGEKVFLECVQDMDHENMFWYRQDPGLGLRLIYFSYDVKMKEKGDIPEGYSVSREKKERFSLILESASTNQTSMYLCASLSGSNQPQHFGDGTRLSIL.

The genes are TRBV7-2 and TRBJ1-5; D is undetermined. Trimming removed 4 bases at V and 11 bases at J, with 18 bases between. The CDR3 length is 14 residues. Germline V gives CDR1 SGHTA, CDR2 FQGNSA. The CDR3 region is CASSSYYGVMAQHF. The CDR3 DNA reads as TGTGCCAGCAGCTCGTATTATGGGGTAATGGCCCAGCATTTT.

Note on this clonotype: Just one base apart from a much larger clone, this may be a read error. The chain uses TRBV5-1 and TRBJ1-2; a weak D match, TRBD1 (6 bases). In germline, CDR1 is SGHRS, CDR2 YFSETQ. The CDR3 is 14 amino acids. The CDR3 here is CVSSLNRDTYGYTF. The CDR3 DNA sequence: TGCGTCAGCAGCTTGAACAGGGACACCTATGGCTACACCTTC.

This clonotype was counted between two and nine times. This sequence joins TRBV15 and TRBJ2-1; 10 nucleotides agree with TRBD1. V gave up 0 bases and J gave up 3 bases; unmatched junction bases: 5. The CDR3 totals 17 residues. Germline V lookup: CDR1 LNHNV, CDR2 YYDKDF (reference sequence). CDR3 protein: CATSRDGGTGDYNEQFF. In DNA form, the CDR3 reads TGTGCCACCAGCAGAGATGGAGGGACAGGGGACTACAATGAGCAGTTCTTC.

The J gene is TRBJ2-7, the V gene TRBV5-1; the match to TRBD2 covers 10 bases. CDR1 SGHRS and CDR2 YFSETQ come from the germline V gene. Germline trimming cut 1 base from V and 2 bases from J; bases unmatched to any gene: 9. The CDR3 has 17 residues. CDR3 loop: CASSLSRTSGDTYEQYF. CDR3 sequence (DNA): TGCGCCAGCAGCTTGTCTCGAACTAGCGGGGATACCTACGAGCAGTACTTC. Looking up the rest from reference TRBV5-1 and TRBJ2-7 gives the full variable domain: KAGVTQTPRYLIKTRGQQVTLSCSPISGHRSVSWYQQTPGQGLQFLFEYFSETQRNKGNFPGRFSGRQFSNSRSEMNVSTLELGDSALYLCASSLSRTSGDTYEQYFGPGTRLTVT.

This clonotype was seen repeatedly, ten times or more. V and J are TRBV6-2 or TRBV6-3 and TRBJ2-3, with D perhaps matching TRBD2 (6 bases). Trimming shortened V by 7 bases and J by 2 bases, and 13 bases separated the two germline ends. There are 14 residues in the CDR3. Germline CDR1 and CDR2: MNHEY and SVGEGT. CDR3 residues: CASTLREPTDTQYF. Here the CDR3 DNA reads TGTGCCAGCACCTTACGGGAGCCCACAGATACGCAGTATTTT.

This clonotype was found many times. The rearrangement uses TRBV20-1 and TRBJ2-7, with 11 bases lining up with TRBD2. The CDR3 totals 16 residues. CDR1 and CDR2 (germline): DFQATT, SNEGSKA (reference sequence). V gave up 3 bases and J gave up 2 bases; unmatched junction bases: 9. The CDR3 loop is CSASSLAGGLPYEQYF. In DNA form, the CDR3 reads TGCAGTGCTAGTAGTCTAGCGGGAGGACTCCCCTACGAGCAGTACTTC.

This clonotype was found many times. This rearrangement joins TRBV29-1 to TRBJ2-3; 9 nucleotides agree with TRBD2. Germline V gene sequence: CDR1 SQVTM, CDR2 ANQGSEA. The ends lost 5 bases at V and 1 base at J; junction bases unmatched: 4. The CDR3 has 14 residues. The CDR3 nucleotides read TGCAGCGTTTATGGCGGGAGGGGCACAGATACGCAGTATTTT. Its protein is CSVYGGRGTDTQYF.

This clonotype has a handful of counts. The chain recombines TRBV16 with TRBJ1-1; no clear D gene. This CDR3 contains 15 residues. The ends were cut back, 0 bases at V and 1 base at J, with 9 bases in the middle. Germline V gene sequence: CDR1 KGHSY, CDR2 FQNENV. The CDR3 DNA reads TGTGCCAGCAGCCAATCTTGGGCAGCGAACACTGAAGCTTTCTTT. Translating it yields CASSQSWAANTEAFF.

This clonotype was detected a few times. This sequence joins TRBV20-1 and TRBJ2-7, with D possibly matching TRBD2 (5 bases). Trimming took 0 bases from V and 3 from J, leaving 12 bases between them. The germline CDR1 and CDR2 sequences are DFQATT and SNEGSKA (reference sequence). The CDR3 is made up of 14 amino acids. CDR3 sequence reads: CSAREAEGIYEQYF. CDR3 DNA sequence: TGCAGTGCTAGAGAAGCGGAAGGAATCTACGAGCAGTACTTC.

This clonotype has a count of ten or more. The chain recombines TRBV27 with TRBJ2-1; 9 nucleotides align to TRBD2. Germline V gene sequence: CDR1 MNHEY, CDR2 SMNVEV (reference sequence). The CDR3 is 16 amino acids. With V trimmed by 4 bases and J by 4 bases, 8 bases remained unmatched. CDR3 residues: CASSSGTSSGYNEQFF. The CDR3, as DNA: TGTGCCAGCAGTTCGGGGACTAGCTCAGGGTACAATGAGCAGTTCTTC.

The chain couples TRBV19 to TRBJ2-5, with TRBD2 identical over 15 bases. The CDR3 has 16 residues. The V gene's germline CDR1 is LNHDA and CDR2 SQIVND (reference sequence). After removal of 5 bases from V and 5 bases from J, the junction contained 6 bases not matched to a gene. The CDR3 nucleotides are TGTGCCAGTAGTCAAGGGACTAGCGGGAGGTTTGAGACCCAGTACTTC. Residues: CASSQGTSGRFETQYF.

This sequence joins TRBV6-1 and TRBJ1-5; 10 bases match TRBD1. There are 15 residues in the CDR3. The V segment lost 6 bases and the J segment 6 bases; nucleotides outside the gene matches: 8. Germline assignment: CDR1 MNHNS and CDR2 SASEGT. The CDR3 loop reads CASSPDRGHAQPQHF. The CDR3 coding sequence is TGTGCCAGCAGCCCTGACAGGGGGCATGCTCAGCCCCAGCATTTT.